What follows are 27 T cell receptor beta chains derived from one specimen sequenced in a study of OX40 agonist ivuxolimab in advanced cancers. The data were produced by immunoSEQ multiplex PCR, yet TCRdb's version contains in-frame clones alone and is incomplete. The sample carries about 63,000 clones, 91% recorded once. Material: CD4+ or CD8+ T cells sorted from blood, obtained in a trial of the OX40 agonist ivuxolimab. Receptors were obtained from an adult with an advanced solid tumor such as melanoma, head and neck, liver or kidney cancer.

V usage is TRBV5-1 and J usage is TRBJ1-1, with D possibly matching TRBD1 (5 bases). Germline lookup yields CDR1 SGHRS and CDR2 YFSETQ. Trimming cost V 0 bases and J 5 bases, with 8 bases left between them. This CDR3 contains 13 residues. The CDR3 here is CASSLGEGTEAFF. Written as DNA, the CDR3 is TGCGCCAGCAGCTTGGGGGAGGGGACTGAAGCTTTCTTT. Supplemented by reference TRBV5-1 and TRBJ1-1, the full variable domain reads KAGVTQTPRYLIKTRGQQVTLSCSPISGHRSVSWYQQTPGQGLQFLFEYFSETQRNKGNFPGRFSGRQFSNSRSEMNVSTLELGDSALYLCASSLGEGTEAFFGQGTRLTVV.

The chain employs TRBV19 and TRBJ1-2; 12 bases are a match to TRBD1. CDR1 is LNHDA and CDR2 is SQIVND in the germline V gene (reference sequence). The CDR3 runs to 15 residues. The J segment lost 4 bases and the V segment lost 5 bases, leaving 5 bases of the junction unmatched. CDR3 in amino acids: CASSGGTGGIYGYTF. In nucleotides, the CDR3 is TGTGCCAGTAGTGGGGGGACAGGGGGCATCTATGGCTACACCTTC.

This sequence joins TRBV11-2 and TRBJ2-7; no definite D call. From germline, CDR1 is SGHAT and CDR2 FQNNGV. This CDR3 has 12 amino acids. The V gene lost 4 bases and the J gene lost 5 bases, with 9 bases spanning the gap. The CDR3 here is CASSYSNHEQYF. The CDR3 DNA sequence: TGTGCCAGCAGCTACTCGAATCACGAGCAGTACTTC.

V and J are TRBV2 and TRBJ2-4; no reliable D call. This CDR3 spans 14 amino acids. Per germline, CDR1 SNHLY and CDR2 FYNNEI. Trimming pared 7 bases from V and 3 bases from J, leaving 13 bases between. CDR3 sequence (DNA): TGTGCCAGCAACGCCGTCCTAGTCAAAAACATTCAGTACTTC. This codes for CASNAVLVKNIQYF. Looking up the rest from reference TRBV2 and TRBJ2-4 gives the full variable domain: EPEVTQTPSHQVTQMGQEVILRCVPISNHLYFYWYRQILGQKVEFLVSFYNNEISEKSEIFDDQFSVERPDGSNFTLKIRSTKLEDSAMYFCASNAVLVKNIQYFGAGTRLSVL.

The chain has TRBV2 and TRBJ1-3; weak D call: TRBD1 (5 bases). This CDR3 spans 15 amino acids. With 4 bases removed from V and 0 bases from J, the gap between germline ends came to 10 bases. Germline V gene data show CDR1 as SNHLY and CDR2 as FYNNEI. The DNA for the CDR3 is TGTGCCAGCAGTGGAGGGGCCCGCTCTGGAAACACCATATATTTT. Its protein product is CASSGGARSGNTIYF.

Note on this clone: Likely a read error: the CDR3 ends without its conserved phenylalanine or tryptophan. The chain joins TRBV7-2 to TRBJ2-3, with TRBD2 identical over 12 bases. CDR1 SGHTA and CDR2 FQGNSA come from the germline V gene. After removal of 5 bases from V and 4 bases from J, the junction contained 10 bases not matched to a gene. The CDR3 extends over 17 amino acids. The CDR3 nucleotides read TGTGCCAGCAGCGCGGTGACTAGCGGGAGCAGCTCAGATACGCAGTATCTT. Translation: CASSAVTSGSSSDTQYL.

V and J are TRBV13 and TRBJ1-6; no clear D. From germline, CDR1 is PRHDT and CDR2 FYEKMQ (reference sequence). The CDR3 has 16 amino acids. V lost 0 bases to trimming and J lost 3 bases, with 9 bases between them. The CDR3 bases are TGTGCCAGCAGCTTAGGGGTCGTAAGCTATAATTCACCCCTCCACTTT. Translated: CASSLGVVSYNSPLHF.

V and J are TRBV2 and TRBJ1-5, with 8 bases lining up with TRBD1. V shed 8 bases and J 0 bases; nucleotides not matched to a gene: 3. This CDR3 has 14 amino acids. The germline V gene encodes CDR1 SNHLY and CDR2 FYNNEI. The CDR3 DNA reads TGTGCCAGCGCAGGGGGCTTTAGCAATCAGCCCCAGCATTTT. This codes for CASAGGFSNQPQHF.

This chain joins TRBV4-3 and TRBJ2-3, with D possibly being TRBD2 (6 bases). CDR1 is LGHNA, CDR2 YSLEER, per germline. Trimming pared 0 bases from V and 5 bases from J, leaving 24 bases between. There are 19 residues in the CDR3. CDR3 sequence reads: CASSQDRATSPGDGDTQYF. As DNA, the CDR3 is TGCGCCAGCAGCCAAGATAGGGCAACTAGCCCCGGAGATGGAGATACGCAGTATTTT.

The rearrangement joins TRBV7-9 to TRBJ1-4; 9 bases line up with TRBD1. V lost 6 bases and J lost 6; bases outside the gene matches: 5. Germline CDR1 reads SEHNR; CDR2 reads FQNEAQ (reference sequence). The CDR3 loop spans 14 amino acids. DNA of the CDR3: TGTGCCAGCAGGACCAGGACAGGGGATGAAAAACTGTTTTTT. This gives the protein CASRTRTGDEKLFF.

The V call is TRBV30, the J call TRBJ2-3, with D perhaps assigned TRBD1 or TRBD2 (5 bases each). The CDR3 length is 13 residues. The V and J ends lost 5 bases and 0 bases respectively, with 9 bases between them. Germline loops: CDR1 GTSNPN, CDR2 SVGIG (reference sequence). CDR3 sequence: CAWVRDSTDTQYF. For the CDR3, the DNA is TGTGCCTGGGTCAGGGACAGCACAGATACGCAGTATTTT.

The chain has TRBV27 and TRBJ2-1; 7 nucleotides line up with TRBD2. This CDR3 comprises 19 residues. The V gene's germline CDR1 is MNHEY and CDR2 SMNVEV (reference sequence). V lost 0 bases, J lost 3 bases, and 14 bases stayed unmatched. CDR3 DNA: TGTGCCAGCAGTTTATCTACACCTGAGGCCAGCGGGGTCTACAATGAGCAGTTCTTC. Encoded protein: CASSLSTPEASGVYNEQFF.

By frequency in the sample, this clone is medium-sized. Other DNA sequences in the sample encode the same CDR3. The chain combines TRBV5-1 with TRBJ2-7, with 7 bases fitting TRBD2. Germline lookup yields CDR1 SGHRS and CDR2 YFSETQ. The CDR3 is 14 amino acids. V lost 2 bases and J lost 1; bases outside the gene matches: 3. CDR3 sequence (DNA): TGCGCCAGCAGCTTTGCGGGAGCGTCCTACGAGCAGTACTTC. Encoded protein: CASSFAGASYEQYF.

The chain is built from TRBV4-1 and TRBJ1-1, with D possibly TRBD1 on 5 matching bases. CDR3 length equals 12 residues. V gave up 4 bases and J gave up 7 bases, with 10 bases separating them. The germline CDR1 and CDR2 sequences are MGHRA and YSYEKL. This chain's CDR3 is CASSPGQGEAFF. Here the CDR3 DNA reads TGCGCCAGCAGCCCTGGGCAGGGTGAAGCTTTCTTT.

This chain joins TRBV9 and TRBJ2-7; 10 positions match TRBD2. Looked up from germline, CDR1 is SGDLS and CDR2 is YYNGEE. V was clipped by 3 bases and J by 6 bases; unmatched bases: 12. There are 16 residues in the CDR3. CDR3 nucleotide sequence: TGTGCCAGCAGCGGCCGAAGCGGGAGGGCCCAGTCCGAGCAGTACTTC. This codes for CASSGRSGRAQSEQYF.

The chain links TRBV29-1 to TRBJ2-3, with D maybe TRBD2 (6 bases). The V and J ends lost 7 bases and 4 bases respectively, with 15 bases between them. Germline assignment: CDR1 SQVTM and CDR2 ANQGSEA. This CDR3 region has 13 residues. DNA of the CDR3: TGCAGCGGAAACGGGGACTTTTCAGATACGCAGTATTTT. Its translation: CSGNGDFSDTQYF.

In DNA, the CDR3 is TGTGCCAGCAGCTGGGGAGACGGCGGGCCCTACGAGCAGTACTTC. It is translated as CASSWGDGGPYEQYF. The V call is TRBV7-9, the J call TRBJ2-7, with TRBD2 as a possible D gene (5 bases). The CDR3 spans 15 residues. The germline gives CDR1 SEHNR, CDR2 FQNEAQ (reference sequence). Trimming left V 4 bases short and J 2 bases short, with 15 bases between.

In DNA, the CDR3 is TGTGCCAGCAGCCAAGGGGGGGGTAAAGAGCAGTTCTTC. Amino acid sequence: CASSQGGGKEQFF. This chain connects TRBV4-2 to TRBJ2-1; 7 nucleotides match TRBD2. The CDR3 is 13 residues long. The trim removed 1 base at V and 10 bases at J, leaving 4 bases unmatched. Germline CDR1 is LGHNA and CDR2 is YNFKEQ.

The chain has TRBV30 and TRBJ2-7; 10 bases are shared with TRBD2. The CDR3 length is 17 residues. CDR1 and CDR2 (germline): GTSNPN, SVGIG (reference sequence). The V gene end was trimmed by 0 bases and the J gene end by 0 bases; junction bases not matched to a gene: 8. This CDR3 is CAWSVQTSGVSSYEQYV. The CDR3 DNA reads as TGTGCCTGGAGTGTACAAACTAGCGGGGTTAGCTCCTACGAGCAGTACGTC.

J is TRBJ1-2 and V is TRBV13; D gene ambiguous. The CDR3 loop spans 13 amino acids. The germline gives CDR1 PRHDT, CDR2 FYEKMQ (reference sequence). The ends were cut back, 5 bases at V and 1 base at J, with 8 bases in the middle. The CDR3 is CASSQELNYGYTF. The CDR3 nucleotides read TGTGCCAGCAGCCAGGAGCTTAACTATGGCTACACCTTC. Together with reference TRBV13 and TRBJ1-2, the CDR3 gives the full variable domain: AAGVIQSPRHLIKEKRETATLKCYPIPRHDTVYWYQQGPGQDPQFLISFYEKMQSDKGSIPDRFSAQQFSDYHSELNMSSLELGDSALYFCASSQELNYGYTFGSGTRLTVV.

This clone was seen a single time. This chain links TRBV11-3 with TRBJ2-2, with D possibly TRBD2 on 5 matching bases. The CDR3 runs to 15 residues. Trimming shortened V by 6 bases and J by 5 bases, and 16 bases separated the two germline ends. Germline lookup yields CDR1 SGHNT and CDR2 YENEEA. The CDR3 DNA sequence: TGTGCCAGCAGTACAGATCGGGAACCGACCGGGGAGCTGTTTTTT. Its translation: CASSTDREPTGELFF.

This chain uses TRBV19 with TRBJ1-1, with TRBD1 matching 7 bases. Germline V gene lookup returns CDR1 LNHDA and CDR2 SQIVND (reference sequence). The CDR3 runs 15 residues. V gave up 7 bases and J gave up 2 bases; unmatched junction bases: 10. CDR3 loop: CASTDTGTDNTEAFF. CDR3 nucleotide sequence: TGTGCCAGTACTGATACCGGGACAGACAACACTGAAGCTTTCTTT.

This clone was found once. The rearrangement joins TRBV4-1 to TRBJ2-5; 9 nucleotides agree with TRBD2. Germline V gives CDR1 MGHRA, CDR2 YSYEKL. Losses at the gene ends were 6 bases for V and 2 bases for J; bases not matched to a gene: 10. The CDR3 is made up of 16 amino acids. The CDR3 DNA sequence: TGCGCCAGCAGACCCATAGCGGGGGTGGAACAAGAGACCCAGTACTTC. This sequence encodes CASRPIAGVEQETQYF.

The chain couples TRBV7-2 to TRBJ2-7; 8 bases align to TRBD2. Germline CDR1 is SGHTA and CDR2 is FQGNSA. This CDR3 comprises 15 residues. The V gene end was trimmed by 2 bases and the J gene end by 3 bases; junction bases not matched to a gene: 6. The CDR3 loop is CASSLTGLANYEQYF. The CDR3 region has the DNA TGTGCCAGCAGCTTAACAGGACTAGCTAACTACGAGCAGTACTTC.

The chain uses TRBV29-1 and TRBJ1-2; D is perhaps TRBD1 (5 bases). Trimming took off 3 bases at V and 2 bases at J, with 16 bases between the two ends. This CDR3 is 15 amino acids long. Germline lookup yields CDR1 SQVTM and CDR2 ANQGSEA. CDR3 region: CSVDQGRDLNYGYTF. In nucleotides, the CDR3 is TGCAGCGTTGACCAGGGCCGCGACCTAAACTATGGCTACACCTTC.

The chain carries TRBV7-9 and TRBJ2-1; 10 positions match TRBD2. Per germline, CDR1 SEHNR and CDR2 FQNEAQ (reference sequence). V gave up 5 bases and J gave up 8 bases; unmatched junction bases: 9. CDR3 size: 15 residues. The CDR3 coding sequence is TGTGCCAGCAGCCCTAGCGGGAGCGGGCTCGATGAGCAGTTCTTC. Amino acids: CASSPSGSGLDEQFF. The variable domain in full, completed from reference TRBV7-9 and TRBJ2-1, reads DTGVSQNPRHKITKRGQNVTFRCDPISEHNRLYWYRQTLGQGPEFLTYFQNEAQLEKSRLLSDRFSAERPKGSFSTLEIQRTEQGDSAMYLCASSPSGSGLDEQFFGPGTRLTVL.

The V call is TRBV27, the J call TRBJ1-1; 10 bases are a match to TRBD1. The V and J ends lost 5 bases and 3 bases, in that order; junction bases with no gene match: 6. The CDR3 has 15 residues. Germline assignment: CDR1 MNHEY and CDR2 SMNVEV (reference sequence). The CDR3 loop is CASSQGQGLYTEAFF. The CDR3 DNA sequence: TGTGCCAGCAGTCAGGGACAGGGGTTGTACACTGAAGCTTTCTTT.